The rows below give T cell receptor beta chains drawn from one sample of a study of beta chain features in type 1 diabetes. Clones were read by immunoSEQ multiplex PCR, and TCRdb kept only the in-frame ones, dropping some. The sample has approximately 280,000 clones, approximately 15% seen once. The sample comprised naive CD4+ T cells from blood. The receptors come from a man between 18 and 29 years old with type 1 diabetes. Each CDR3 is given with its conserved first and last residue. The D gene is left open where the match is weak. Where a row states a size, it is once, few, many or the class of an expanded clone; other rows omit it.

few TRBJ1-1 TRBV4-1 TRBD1 TGCGCCAGCAGCCAACCGACAGGGAGGTCTGAAGCTTTCTTT CASSQPTGRSEAFF
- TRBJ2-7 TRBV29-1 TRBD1 TGCAGCGTTGAAGATGACAGGGCCTACGAGCAGTACTTC CSVEDDRAYEQYF
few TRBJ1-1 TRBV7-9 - TGTGCCAGCAGCTTAACGAGACAGGAAAGGACTGAAGCTTTCTTT CASSLTRQERTEAFF
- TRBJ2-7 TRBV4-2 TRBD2 TGTGCCAGCAGCCAAGGACCGGGACTAGCAGAGAACTACGAGCAGTACTTC CASSQGPGLAENYEQYF
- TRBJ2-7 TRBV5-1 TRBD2 TGCGCCAGCAGCCAAATTTTAGCGGGAGGGCCTCAGGAGCAGTACTTC CASSQILAGGPQEQYF
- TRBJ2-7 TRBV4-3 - TGCGCCAGCAGCCGCTTCTGGGGCCGAAGCTCCTACGAGCAGTACTTC CASSRFWGRSSYEQYF
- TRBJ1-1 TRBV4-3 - TGCGCCAGCAGCCAATCAACCCCCAGGGAAAGAGCTTTCTTT CASSQSTPRERAFF
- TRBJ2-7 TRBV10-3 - TGTGCCATCAGTGAGGCAGAACCCGACTACGAGCAGTACTTC CAISEAEPDYEQYF
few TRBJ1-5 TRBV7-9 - TGTGCCAGCAGCTCCCAATTTGGAGGGCCCCAGCATTTT CASSSQFGGPQHF
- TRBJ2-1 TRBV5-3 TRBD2 TGTGCCAGAAGCTTGAATGGGTCTAGCGGGAGGATATCCTACAATGAGCAGTTCTTC CARSLNGSSGRISYNEQFF
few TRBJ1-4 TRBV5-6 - TGTGCCAGCAGCCTAAGGGGTGAAAAACTGTTTTTT CASSLRGEKLFF
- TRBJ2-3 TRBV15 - TGTGCCACCAGCAGAGATAGAGGCACAGATACGCAGTATTTT CATSRDRGTDTQYF
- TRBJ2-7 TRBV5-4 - TGTGCCAGCAGCGTGTCCAGGTCTTACGAGCAGTACTTC CASSVSRSYEQYF